These T cell receptor beta chains were read from a single sample in a study of early T cells in non-severe SARS-CoV-2 infection. TCRdb recomputed calls from the 5' RACE reads with MiXCR, one row per CDR3 protein. This table has roughly 50,000 distinct CDR3 sequences, roughly 8.2% appearing once. The sequenced sample was whole blood. These receptors all come from an adult who was a healthcare worker with PCR-confirmed SARS-CoV-2 infection or an uninfected control (not recorded which). Both conserved end residues are part of each CDR3. The D gene is left open where the match is weak. Clone size appears in some rows only: once, few, many, or a class for an expanded clone.

>14|TRBJ1-2|.|TRBV11-1|.
CASSSDGQLHGYTF
TGTGCCAGCAGCTCAGATGGACAGCTACATGGCTACACCTTC
>14|TRBJ1-4|.|TRBV10-3|.
CATRDSGTNEKLFF
TGTGCCACCAGGGATTCGGGGACTAATGAAAAACTGTTTTTT
>13|TRBJ1-1|.|TRBV29-1|few
CSVEDSVDFEAFF
TGCAGCGTCGAGGACAGTGTCGACTTTGAAGCTTTCTTT
>15|TRBJ2-7|.|TRBV10-3|many
CAIRREGTSTYEQYF
TGTGCCATCAGGAGGGAAGGGACGAGTACCTACGAGCAGTACTTC
>17|TRBJ1-2|TRBD1|TRBV4-1|.
CASSQTLLGQGAPGYTF
TGCGCCAGCAGCCAAACCCTTCTGGGACAGGGGGCGCCCGGCTACACCTTC
>14|TRBJ1-5|.|TRBV6-1|.
CASTPGQYNQPQHF
TGTGCCAGCACCCCTGGACAGTACAATCAGCCCCAGCATTTT
>13|TRBJ2-7|TRBD1|TRBV20-1|.
CSAKDRGKHEQYF
TGCAGTGCTAAAGACAGGGGTAAGCACGAGCAGTACTTC
>15|TRBJ1-5|.|TRBV6-1|.
CASEGIVRSNQPQHF
TGTGCCAGTGAGGGGATAGTTAGGAGCAATCAGCCCCAGCATTTT
>14|TRBJ2-5|TRBD1|TRBV5-5|few
CASSGPGQGETQYF
TGTGCCAGCAGCGGACCGGGACAGGGTGAGACCCAGTACTTC
>15|TRBJ1-6|.|TRBV27|many
CASSYAGARNSPLHF
TGTGCCAGCAGTTACGCGGGGGCACGGAATTCACCCCTCCACTTT
>15|TRBJ2-3|TRBD2|TRBV20-1|few
CSAGAGGPGTDTQYF
TGCAGTGCGGGCGCGGGGGGGCCAGGCACAGATACGCAGTATTTT
>13|TRBJ2-1|.|TRBV7-7|few
CASSPIEGNEQFF
TGTGCCAGCAGCCCCATTGAAGGCAATGAGCAGTTCTTC
>14|TRBJ1-2|TRBD1|TRBV5-7|many
CASSPPTGGHGYTF
TGTGCCAGCAGCCCGCCGACAGGGGGCCACGGCTACACCTTC
>17|TRBJ2-3|TRBD2|TRBV11-2|.
CASTNGAAGAFTDTQYF
TGTGCCAGCACAAACGGGGCAGCGGGGGCCTTCACAGATACGCAGTATTTT
>17|TRBJ2-5|.|TRBV7-3|few
CASSLPPPPGREETQYF
TGTGCCAGCAGCTTACCCCCACCACCAGGACGGGAAGAGACCCAGTACTTC
>14|TRBJ1-1|.|TRBV7-3|few
CASSFGDMNTEAFF
TGTGCCAGCAGCTTTGGGGACATGAACACTGAAGCTTTCTTT
>13|TRBJ2-1|.|TRBV5-1|many
CASSWDPTAEQFF
TGCGCCAGCAGCTGGGACCCGACGGCTGAGCAGTTCTTC